One sample yielded the 13 T cell receptor beta chains listed below, sequenced in a study of shared T cell receptors in the human thymus. Libraries were prepared by immunoSEQ multiplex PCR; TCRdb keeps only in-frame clonotypes and omits some of them. The sample includes over 350,000 clones, roughly 94% seen only once; the top ten take 0.015% to 0.02%. Material for sequencing was thymocytes. The origin of the receptors is a human donor.

The J gene is TRBJ1-5, the V gene TRBV19, with D perhaps TRBD1 (5 bases). Germline CDR1 and CDR2: LNHDA and SQIVND (reference sequence). The CDR3 has 18 residues. Between the trimmed V and J ends, which lost 5 bases and 0 bases, there was a span of 20 bases. The CDR3 sequence is CASSPRGRGPYSNQPQHF. The CDR3 DNA reads TGTGCCAGTAGTCCCCGGGGCCGCGGTCCCTATAGCAATCAGCCCCAGCATTTT.

V usage is TRBV4-3 and J usage is TRBJ2-6; 11 bases fit TRBD2. Losses at the gene ends were 3 bases for V and 3 bases for J; bases not matched to a gene: 13. CDR1 is LGHNA, CDR2 YSLEER, per germline. CDR3 size: 20 residues. This chain's CDR3 is CASSHPTGTSGFYGANVLTF. CDR3 DNA: TGCGCCAGCAGCCACCCAACCGGGACTAGCGGTTTTTATGGGGCCAACGTCCTGACTTTC.

The J gene is TRBJ2-2, the V gene TRBV7-9; D assignment may be TRBD1 or TRBD2 (5 bases each). Trimming shortened V by 2 bases and J by 4 bases, and 14 bases separated the two germline ends. The CDR3 spans 16 residues. Germline CDR1 reads SEHNR; CDR2 reads FQNEAQ (reference sequence). The CDR3 is CASSLRAERGTGELFF. CDR3 nucleotides: TGTGCCAGCAGCTTAAGGGCAGAGAGGGGCACCGGGGAGCTGTTTTTT.

In DNA, the CDR3 is TGTGCCAGCAGCCAAGATAGAGGCACAGATACGCAGTATTTT. Its translation: CASSQDRGTDTQYF. V is TRBV4-2 and J is TRBJ2-3; D remains unclear. Between the trimmed V and J ends, which lost 0 bases and 1 base, there was a span of 5 bases. The length of the CDR3 is 14 residues. CDR1 is LGHNA, CDR2 YNFKEQ, per germline.

CDR3 in amino acids: CASSPGDSNQPQHF. DNA of the CDR3: TGCGCCAGCAGCCCGGGAGATAGCAATCAGCCCCAGCATTTT. The V gene is TRBV4-3, the J gene TRBJ1-5; no firm D call. This CDR3 is 14 amino acids long. Trimming stripped 4 bases from V and 0 bases from J, with 7 bases between. CDR1 is LGHNA, CDR2 YSLEER, per germline.

The V call is TRBV7-2, the J call TRBJ2-6; D ambiguous. Trimming left V 3 bases short and J 1 base short, with 10 bases between. CDR1 and CDR2 from the germline V gene are SGHTA and FQGNSA. The CDR3 consists of 16 residues. The CDR3 reads CASSFDRKSGANVLTF. The CDR3 region has the DNA TGTGCCAGCAGCTTTGATAGGAAGTCTGGGGCCAACGTCCTGACTTTC.

J is TRBJ2-7 and V is TRBV4-3; D is perhaps TRBD1 (6 bases). V dropped 0 bases and J dropped 0 bases, with 15 bases sitting between them. CDR1 and CDR2 (germline): LGHNA, YSLEER. The CDR3 has 17 amino acids. The CDR3 loop reads CASSQEVRQGSSYEQYF. DNA for the CDR3: TGCGCCAGCAGCCAAGAAGTGAGGCAGGGGAGCTCCTACGAGCAGTACTTC.

The V gene is TRBV7-9, the J gene TRBJ1-2; TRBD1 matches 7 bases. Losses at the gene ends were 1 base for V and 8 bases for J; bases not matched to a gene: 7. Germline loops: CDR1 SEHNR, CDR2 FQNEAQ (reference sequence). The CDR3 totals 14 residues. The CDR3 bases are TGTGCCAGCAGCTTAGGGGAGGGGACAGACGGCTACACCTTC. As protein: CASSLGEGTDGYTF. The whole variable domain, remainder taken from reference TRBV7-9 and TRBJ1-2, is DTGVSQNPRHKITKRGQNVTFRCDPISEHNRLYWYRQTLGQGPEFLTYFQNEAQLEKSRLLSDRFSAERPKGSFSTLEIQRTEQGDSAMYLCASSLGEGTDGYTFGSGTRLTVV.

The chain employs TRBV5-1 and TRBJ2-5, with D maybe TRBD1 (6 bases). The V end lost 4 bases, the J end lost 5 bases, and 21 bases lay between the germline ends. Germline lookup yields CDR1 SGHRS and CDR2 YFSETQ. CDR3 length: 16 amino acids. Here the CDR3 reads CASSDGQEKGVETQYF. CDR3 DNA: TGCGCCAGCAGCGACGGCCAGGAAAAGGGGGTTGAGACCCAGTACTTC.

This clone was found a few times. This chain joins TRBV28 and TRBJ1-1, with TRBD1 as a possible D gene (5 bases). Germline CDR1 MDHEN, CDR2 SYDVKM. Between the trimmed V and J ends, which lost 6 bases and 6 bases, there was a span of 11 bases. The CDR3 runs to 12 residues. The CDR3 nucleotides are TGTGCCAGCAGCCCCACAGGCCCTGAAGCTTTCTTT. Translation: CASSPTGPEAFF.

The rearrangement uses TRBV20-1 and TRBJ2-1; 7 positions agree with TRBD2. Germline CDR1 reads DFQATT; CDR2 reads SNEGSKA (reference sequence). CDR3 length equals 11 residues. V was pared by 6 bases and J by 6 bases, with 2 bases of the junction left unmatched. CDR3 region: CSARTSNEQFF. Here the CDR3 DNA reads TGCAGTGCAAGGACTAGCAATGAGCAGTTCTTC.

The chain joins TRBV7-3 to TRBJ1-1; D unresolved. Trimming removed 3 bases at V and 7 bases at J, with 9 bases between. This CDR3 spans 12 amino acids. The germline V gene has CDR1 SGHTA and CDR2 FQGTGA. The CDR3, as DNA: TGTGCCAGCAGCTTCACAACGAGTGAAGCTTTCTTT. It specifies CASSFTTSEAFF.

The rearrangement joins TRBV18 to TRBJ1-2; a possible D gene is TRBD1 (5 bases). The CDR3 is made up of 15 amino acids. Germline V gene data show CDR1 as KGHSH and CDR2 as LQKENI. Between the trimmed V and J ends, which lost 3 bases and 7 bases, there was a span of 18 bases. The CDR3 nucleotides are TGTGCCAGCTCACCTCAGAGTCAGGGAGGCGGTGGCTACACCTTC. Its protein product is CASSPQSQGGGGYTF.